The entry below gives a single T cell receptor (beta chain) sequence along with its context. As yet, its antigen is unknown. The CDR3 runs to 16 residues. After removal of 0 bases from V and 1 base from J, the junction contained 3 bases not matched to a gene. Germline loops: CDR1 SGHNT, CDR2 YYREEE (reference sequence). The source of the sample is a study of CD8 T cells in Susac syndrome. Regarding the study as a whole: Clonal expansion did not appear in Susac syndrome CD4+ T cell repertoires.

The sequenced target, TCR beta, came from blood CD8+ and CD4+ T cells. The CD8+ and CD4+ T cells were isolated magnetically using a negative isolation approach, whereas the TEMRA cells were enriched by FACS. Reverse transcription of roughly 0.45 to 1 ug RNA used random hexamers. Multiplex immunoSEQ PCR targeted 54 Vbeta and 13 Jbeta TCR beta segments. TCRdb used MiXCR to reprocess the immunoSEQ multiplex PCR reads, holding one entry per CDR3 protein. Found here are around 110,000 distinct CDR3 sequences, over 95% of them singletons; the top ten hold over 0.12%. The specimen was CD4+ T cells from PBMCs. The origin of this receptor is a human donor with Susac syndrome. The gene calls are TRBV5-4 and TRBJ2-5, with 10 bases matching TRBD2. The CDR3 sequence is CASSLGTSGSQETQYF. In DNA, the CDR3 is TGTGCCAGCAGCTTGGGGACTAGCGGTAGCCAAGAGACCCAGTACTTC.